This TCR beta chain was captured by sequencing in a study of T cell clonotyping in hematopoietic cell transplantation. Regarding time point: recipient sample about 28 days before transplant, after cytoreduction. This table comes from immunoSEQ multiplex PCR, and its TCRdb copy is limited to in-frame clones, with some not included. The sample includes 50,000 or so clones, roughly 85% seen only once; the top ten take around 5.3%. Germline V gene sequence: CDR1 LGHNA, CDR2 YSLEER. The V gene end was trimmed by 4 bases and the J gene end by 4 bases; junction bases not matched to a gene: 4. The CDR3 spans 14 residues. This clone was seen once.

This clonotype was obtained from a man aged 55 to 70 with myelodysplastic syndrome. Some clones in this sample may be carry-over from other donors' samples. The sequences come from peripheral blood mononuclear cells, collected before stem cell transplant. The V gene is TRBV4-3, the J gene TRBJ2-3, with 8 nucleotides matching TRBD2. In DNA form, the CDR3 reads TGCGCCAGCAGCCCCCGGGGGGGCGCAGATACGCAGTATTTT. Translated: CASSPRGGADTQYF.